This T cell receptor beta chain appears in the sequencing data of a study of CD8 T cells in ankylosing spondylitis. Each TCR beta library was made by quantitative 5'-RACE that incorporated molecular barcodes. TCRdb re-called the 5' RACE reads with MiXCR, one entry per CDR3 protein. The sample shows about 150,000 distinct CDR3 sequences, approximately 32% of them seen only once. The germline gives CDR1 MNHNS, CDR2 SASEGT. The CDR3 loop spans 11 amino acids. Trimming stripped 0 bases from V and 8 bases from J, with 2 bases between. The sample was synovial fluid, either unsorted or a sorted T cell fraction (not recorded which). The chain joins TRBV6-1 to TRBJ1-5; D is undetermined. This TCR was recovered from a male donor with ankylosing spondylitis. This CDR3 reads CASSEAEPQHF. The CDR3 DNA is TGTGCCAGCAGTGAAGCTGAGCCCCAGCATTTT.